These 15 T cell receptor beta chains originate from one sample sequenced in a study of T cell responses to AZD1222 COVID-19 vaccine. Profiling relied on immunoSEQ multiplex PCR, and the TCRdb table lists in-frame clones only, not all of them. Of under 150,000 clones listed, almost 95% are singletons. The sample consisted of peripheral blood, taken 28 days after the second AZD1222 dose. These receptors came from an adult who received the AZD1222 COVID-19 vaccine.

The J gene is TRBJ2-1, the V gene TRBV19; D is possibly TRBD2 (5 bases). CDR1 is LNHDA and CDR2 is SQIVND in the germline V gene (reference sequence). Trimming cost V 0 bases and J 8 bases, with 17 bases left between them. The CDR3 has 16 amino acids. The CDR3: CASSIDRRAAGDEQFF. The CDR3 DNA sequence: TGTGCCAGTAGTATAGATAGGAGAGCGGCCGGGGATGAGCAGTTCTTC.

The chain has TRBV30 and TRBJ2-7; D possibly matches TRBD1 or TRBD2 (6 bases each). The V end was cut by 2 bases, the J end by 3 bases, with 11 bases between. Germline CDR1 reads GTSNPN; CDR2 reads SVGIG (reference sequence). The CDR3 length is 13 residues. The DNA for the CDR3 is TGTGCCTGGAGTAAAGGAGGGGGCTACGAGCAGTACTTC. Its protein product is CAWSKGGGYEQYF.

The rearrangement joins TRBV5-1 to TRBJ1-3; unclear D gene. The V gene's germline CDR1 is SGHRS and CDR2 YFSETQ. V was shortened by 5 bases and J by 4 bases, with 13 bases between the two germline ends. The CDR3 sequence is 14 residues long. For the CDR3, the DNA is TGCGCCAGCAGTTCGATAGCCGGGGGAAACACCATATATTTT. Translating gives CASSSIAGGNTIYF.

This clone was counted a single time. This sequence joins TRBV5-6 and TRBJ1-6; D remains unclear. Trimming cost V 0 bases and J 10 bases, with 8 bases left between them. Germline V gene lookup returns CDR1 SGHDT and CDR2 YYEEEE. This CDR3 has 13 residues. The CDR3 DNA reads as TGTGCCAGCAGCTTGGCCCAAGGCTCACCCCTCCACTTT. Protein product: CASSLAQGSPLHF.

This chain links TRBV9 with TRBJ1-5; the D gene is possibly TRBD1 (6 bases). V lost 3 bases, J lost 5 bases, and 12 bases lay in between. The CDR3 loop spans 14 amino acids. CDR1 is SGDLS and CDR2 is YYNGEE in the germline V gene. The CDR3 sequence is CASSGGTHDQPQHF. CDR3 coding DNA: TGTGCCAGCAGCGGAGGGACACACGATCAGCCCCAGCATTTT.

This clone occurred once. The rearrangement uses TRBV5-1 and TRBJ2-7, with 12 bases lining up with TRBD2. This CDR3 is 15 amino acids long. Germline trimming cut 4 bases from V and 4 bases from J; bases unmatched to any gene: 6. From germline, CDR1 is SGHRS and CDR2 YFSETQ. CDR3 region: CASSPTSGRTYEQYF. CDR3 coding DNA: TGCGCCAGCAGCCCAACTAGCGGGAGGACTTACGAGCAGTACTTC.

This clone has a single count. This rearrangement joins TRBV5-1 to TRBJ1-6; D might be TRBD1 (5 bases). The V gene lost 4 bases and the J gene lost 8 bases, with 16 bases spanning the gap. The CDR3 is 15 amino acids. Germline-derived CDR1 and CDR2 are SGHRS and YFSETQ. As DNA, the CDR3 is TGCGCCAGCAGCCCGGGACCCGACAGTGATTCACCCCTCCACTTT. Protein: CASSPGPDSDSPLHF. Filled out from reference TRBV5-1 and TRBJ1-6, the complete variable domain reads KAGVTQTPRYLIKTRGQQVTLSCSPISGHRSVSWYQQTPGQGLQFLFEYFSETQRNKGNFPGRFSGRQFSNSRSEMNVSTLELGDSALYLCASSPGPDSDSPLHFGNGTRLTVT.

The rearrangement uses TRBV30 and TRBJ2-1, with 7 bases that match TRBD2. The V gene's germline CDR1 is GTSNPN and CDR2 SVGIG (reference sequence). The CDR3 consists of 15 residues. V lost 2 bases and J lost 8; bases outside the gene matches: 12. The CDR3 nucleotides are TGTGCCTGGAGTACCCCACGGACTAGTCTCCATGAGCAGTTCTTC. It specifies CAWSTPRTSLHEQFF.

This CDR3 is CASSLLLAGGYNEQFF. DNA for the CDR3: TGTGCCAGCAGTTTATTATTGGCGGGAGGGTACAATGAGCAGTTCTTC. The rearrangement links TRBV27 to TRBJ2-1; 9 bases align to TRBD2. Germline values: CDR1 MNHEY, CDR2 SMNVEV (reference sequence). The V gene end was trimmed by 1 base and the J gene end by 4 bases; junction bases not matched to a gene: 5. The CDR3 is 16 residues long.

V usage is TRBV5-1 and J usage is TRBJ1-1; no definite D call. With 0 bases removed from V and 2 bases from J, the gap between germline ends came to 8 bases. In germline, CDR1 is SGHRS, CDR2 YFSETQ. The CDR3 sequence is 14 residues long. The CDR3 loop is CASSLEGTNTEAFF. DNA of the CDR3: TGCGCCAGCAGCTTGGAGGGAACTAACACTGAAGCTTTCTTT.

CDR3 nucleotides: TGCAGCGTTGAAGATCGACTCGGGGGGCTATCTGGCTACACCTTC. It is translated as CSVEDRLGGLSGYTF. V usage is TRBV29-1 and J usage is TRBJ1-2; D may be TRBD1 (6 bases). The germline V gene has CDR1 SQVTM and CDR2 ANQGSEA. The V end lost 0 bases, the J end lost 7 bases, and 18 bases lay between the germline ends. The CDR3 has 15 residues.

The CDR3 loop reads CASSYSRRTSTDTQYF. The CDR3 region has the DNA TGTGCCAGCAGTTACTCGCGGAGAACCTCCACAGATACGCAGTATTTT. The chain uses TRBV6-5 and TRBJ2-3; D is ambiguous. This CDR3 is built from 16 residues. V lost 0 bases and J 2 bases, leaving 12 bases between the germline ends. In germline, CDR1 is MNHEY, CDR2 SVGAGI.

The V and J genes are TRBV11-3 and TRBJ2-3; a possible D gene is TRBD1 (5 bases). Trimming shortened V by 3 bases and J by 0 bases, and 7 bases separated the two germline ends. The CDR3 totals 14 residues. The germline V gene encodes CDR1 SGHNT and CDR2 YENEEA. The CDR3 sequence: CASSLGHSTDTQYF. CDR3 sequence (DNA): TGTGCCAGCAGCTTGGGGCACAGCACAGATACGCAGTATTTT.

The rearrangement links TRBV3-1 (or the pseudogene TRBV3-2) to TRBJ2-1, with D tentatively TRBD1 or TRBD2 (5 bases each). The CDR3 is 15 amino acids. The germline CDR1 and CDR2 sequences are LGHDT and YNNKEL (reference sequence). Trimming removed 0 bases from V and 0 bases from J, with 6 bases in between. Here the CDR3 DNA reads TGTGCCAGCAGCCAAGACGGGACCTCCTACAATGAGCAGTTCTTC. Protein: CASSQDGTSYNEQFF.

The CDR3 loop reads CASSLGLLTVGNTIYF. CDR3 sequence (DNA): TGTGCCAGCAGCTTAGGCCTATTAACAGTTGGAAACACCATATATTTT. The V and J genes are TRBV13 and TRBJ1-3; no definite D call. This CDR3 contains 16 residues. V was shortened by 0 bases and J by 3 bases, with 12 bases between the two germline ends. In germline, CDR1 is PRHDT, CDR2 FYEKMQ (reference sequence).